The next 30 T cell receptor beta chains were all read from a single sample in a study of cytomegalovirus exposure and HLA in healthy donors. PCR used 60 Vbeta primers and 13 Jbeta primers. Using immunoSEQ multiplex PCR, the repertoire was profiled, and TCRdb retains in-frame clones only, with some absent. The sample lists roughly 80,000 clones; about three quarters were seen once. Specimen: PBMCs. These receptors all stem from a male donor in good health and CMV-seronegative.

Comments on this clone: The germline gene is not matched at one end of the junction; a read error may be the cause. The chain recombines TRBV7-9 with TRBJ2-7; 7 bases match TRBD1. CDR3 length equals 15 residues. Germline CDR1 reads SEHNR; CDR2 reads FQNEAQ (reference sequence). CDR3 residues: CSSSTYRQGFGEQYF. CDR3 bases: TGTTCCAGCAGCACCTACCGACAGGGTTTTGGGGAGCAGTACTTC.

The chain carries TRBV21-1 and TRBJ2-1; the table's TRBD2 call for D was not verified on the DNA. TRBV21-1 is an annotated pseudogene. The CDR3 is 16 amino acids. CDR3 sequence (DNA): TGTGCCAGCAGCAACCGGACTAGCGGGGAATACAATGAGCAGTTCTTC. This gives the protein CASSNRTSGEYNEQFF.

The rearrangement uses TRBV7-8 and TRBJ1-1; TRBD1 matches 7 bases. CDR1 is SGHVS and CDR2 is FQNEAQ in the germline V gene. The CDR3 loop spans 16 amino acids. Losses at the gene ends were 6 bases for V and 5 bases for J; bases not matched to a gene: 15. The CDR3, as DNA: TGTGCCAGCAGACTTGACCGAACAGGGGTCTCTACTGAAGCTTTCTTT. Protein sequence: CASRLDRTGVSTEAFF.

The chain employs TRBV29-1 and TRBJ2-7, with 11 bases identical to TRBD2. The CDR3 loop spans 16 amino acids. Germline V gives CDR1 SQVTM, CDR2 ANQGSEA. V lost 3 bases to trimming and J lost 2 bases; unmatched junction nucleotides: 9. CDR3 DNA sequence: TGCAGCGTTGAGCTCACCGGGACTAGCGGCACCTACGAGCAGTACTTC. Amino acid sequence: CSVELTGTSGTYEQYF.

This chain links TRBV28 with TRBJ2-5; maybe TRBD2 (6 bases). The CDR3 spans 13 residues. The germline V gene has CDR1 MDHEN and CDR2 SYDVKM. Trimming cost V 2 bases and J 2 bases, with 6 bases left between them. The DNA of the CDR3 is TGTGCCAGCAGTTTAGGGACTCAAGAGACCCAGTACTTC. It yields the protein CASSLGTQETQYF.

This chain links TRBV29-1 with TRBJ2-2; the D is unclear. V gave up 3 bases and J gave up 1 base, with 3 bases separating them. Germline V gene sequence: CDR1 SQVTM, CDR2 ANQGSEA. The CDR3 length is 12 residues. The CDR3 DNA sequence: TGCAGCGTTGACCAGAACACCGGGGAGCTGTTTTTT. Amino acid sequence: CSVDQNTGELFF.

This clone has only a few counts. V and J are TRBV7-2 and TRBJ2-7, with 10 bases matching TRBD2. Germline values: CDR1 SGHTA, CDR2 FQGNSA. The CDR3 has 19 residues. V shed 1 base and J 0 bases; nucleotides not matched to a gene: 12. Written as DNA, the CDR3 is TGTGCCAGCAGCTTAGAGGCGCTAGCGGGGGCCTTCTTCTCCTACGAGCAGTACTTC. Translated, it gives CASSLEALAGAFFSYEQYF.

The chain links TRBV11-2 to TRBJ2-5; no firm D call. Germline V gene lookup returns CDR1 SGHAT and CDR2 FQNNGV. The CDR3 contains 16 residues. Trimming shortened V by 0 bases and J by 2 bases, and 13 bases separated the two germline ends. This chain's CDR3 is CASSLDVRNIQETQYF. The CDR3 region has the DNA TGTGCCAGCAGCTTAGACGTCAGAAACATTCAAGAGACCCAGTACTTC.

The genes are TRBV28 and TRBJ2-3; maybe TRBD1 (5 bases). Germline CDR1 is MDHEN and CDR2 is SYDVKM. The CDR3 extends over 15 amino acids. V lost 2 bases, J lost 1 base, and 10 bases lay in between. CDR3 bases: TGTGCCAGCAGTTTACCAGGGTCGGGCACAGATACGCAGTATTTT. Translation: CASSLPGSGTDTQYF.

The CDR3 region is CASRIAVSSYNEQFF. CDR3 sequence (DNA): TGCGCCAGCAGAATAGCGGTGAGCTCCTACAATGAGCAGTTCTTC. V gene TRBV10-2 combines with J gene TRBJ2-1; D possibly corresponds to TRBD2 (6 bases). Between the trimmed V and J ends, which lost 6 bases and 0 bases, there was a span of 12 bases. Germline V lookup: CDR1 WSHSY, CDR2 SAAADI. The CDR3 is 15 amino acids.

A single count supports this clone. CDR3 amino acids: CASSPNTGDTQYF. Here the CDR3 DNA reads TGTGCCAGCAGCCCTAATACAGGGGATACGCAGTATTTT. This sequence joins TRBV7-2 and TRBJ2-3; D is perhaps TRBD1 (6 bases). V shed 5 bases and J shed 6 bases, with 12 bases lying between them. Germline V gives CDR1 SGHTA, CDR2 FQGNSA. The CDR3 sequence is 13 residues long.

V gene TRBV4-3 combines with J gene TRBJ2-7, with 9 bases matching TRBD2. V shed 0 bases and J 3 bases; nucleotides not matched to a gene: 6. Germline CDR1 LGHNA, CDR2 YSLEER. This CDR3 region has 16 residues. CDR3 bases: TGCGCCAGCAGCCAAGATCGGCGGGGGGGGAACTACGAGCAGTACTTC. It encodes CASSQDRRGGNYEQYF.

The chain links TRBV12-5 to TRBJ2-2; the match to TRBD2 covers 7 bases. The CDR3 length is 16 residues. V trimming: 1 base; J trimming: 6 bases; junction bases outside the gene matches: 8. Germline V gene sequence: CDR1 LGHNT, CDR2 FRNRAP. CDR3 sequence: CASGLGGLAGAGELFF. As DNA, the CDR3 is TGTGCTAGTGGTTTGGGGGGTCTGGCGGGGGCCGGGGAGCTGTTTTTT.

This clone was seen once. The chain recombines TRBV6-1 with TRBJ1-6, with TRBD1 matching 8 bases. J gave up 8 bases and V 6 bases, and 6 bases lay outside the gene matches. Germline CDR1 reads MNHNS; CDR2 reads SASEGT. There are 14 residues in the CDR3. Written as DNA, the CDR3 is TGTGCCAGCAGGACGACAGGGGCTTATTCACCCCTCCACTTT. Its protein product is CASRTTGAYSPLHF.

V is TRBV28 and J is TRBJ2-7, with 8 bases fitting TRBD1. Per germline, CDR1 MDHEN and CDR2 SYDVKM. V was clipped by 4 bases and J by 2 bases; unmatched bases: 10. The CDR3 is 16 amino acids. In nucleotides, the CDR3 is TGTGCCAGCAGTTCAGTACTGGACAGGGTAGCCTACGAGCAGTACTTC. As protein: CASSSVLDRVAYEQYF.

The V and J genes are TRBV6-1 and TRBJ1-2; 9 bases align to TRBD1. V trimming: 0 bases; J trimming: 8 bases; junction bases outside the gene matches: 7. Germline V gene data show CDR1 as MNHNS and CDR2 as SASEGT. The CDR3 covers 15 residues. DNA of the CDR3: TGTGCCAGCAGTGAAGCCGGGACAGGGTTTGGAGGCTACACCTTC. Its translation: CASSEAGTGFGGYTF.

This chain uses TRBV10-1 with TRBJ2-3, with D perhaps TRBD2 (6 bases). The germline V gene has CDR1 WNHNN and CDR2 SYGVQD (reference sequence). The CDR3 covers 16 residues. Trimming cost V 5 bases and J 5 bases, with 20 bases left between them. CDR3 nucleotide sequence: TGCGCCAGCAGTATGGGTCATGGAGGGCCTGGAGATACGCAGTATTTT. Translated: CASSMGHGGPGDTQYF.

The gene calls are TRBV21-1 and TRBJ1-1; TRBD1, the table's D call, was not compared with the DNA. TRBV21-1 corresponds to a pseudogene. The CDR3 spans 17 residues. In DNA form, the CDR3 reads TGTGCCAGCAGCATCGGAACAGGGGTCGATGAAACCACTGAAGCTTTCTTT. Its translation: CASSIGTGVDETTEAFF.

In this sample, this clone turned up a few times. V is TRBV15 and J is TRBJ1-3; D unresolved. Per the germline V gene, CDR1 is LNHNV and CDR2 is YYDKDF (reference sequence). The V end was cut by 6 bases, the J end by 4 bases, with 10 bases between. The CDR3 spans 13 residues. CDR3 sequence: CATSSGIGNTIYF. DNA of the CDR3: TGTGCCACCAGTTCGGGGATAGGAAACACCATATATTTT.

This clone was observed once. The rearrangement joins TRBV18 to TRBJ1-2; D possibly corresponds to TRBD1 (5 bases). In germline, CDR1 is KGHSH, CDR2 LQKENI. The CDR3 runs 16 residues. V shed 2 bases and J shed 4 bases, with 17 bases lying between them. The CDR3 DNA reads as TGTGCCAGCTCACCAGGGACTCAGGAGGGTATCTATGGCTACACCTTC. It specifies CASSPGTQEGIYGYTF.

The V and J genes are TRBV4-1 and TRBJ2-3, with D possibly TRBD2 on 5 matching bases. The germline gives CDR1 MGHRA, CDR2 YSYEKL. The CDR3 spans 16 residues. The V gene lost 0 bases and the J gene lost 6 bases, with 16 bases spanning the gap. The CDR3 DNA is TGCGCCAGCAGCCAAGATCGAGGAGGTCCTGGGGATACGCAGTATTTT. It codes for CASSQDRGGPGDTQYF.

The chain combines TRBV11-3 with TRBJ2-7; 10 nucleotides line up with TRBD1. Germline loops: CDR1 SGHNT, CDR2 YENEEA. V lost 4 bases to trimming and J lost 8 bases; unmatched junction nucleotides: 8. This CDR3 has 14 amino acids. CDR3 loop: CASSSGTGDGKQYF. CDR3 nucleotide sequence: TGTGCCAGCAGCTCCGGGACAGGGGATGGGAAGCAGTACTTC.

The table lists this clone with a count of one. V gene TRBV7-8 combines with J gene TRBJ2-7; TRBD1 matches at 7 bases. Germline CDR1 and CDR2: SGHVS and FQNEAQ. Losses at the gene ends were 0 bases for V and 4 bases for J; bases not matched to a gene: 15. The CDR3 extends over 18 amino acids. DNA for the CDR3: TGTGCCAGCAGCTTAGCGAGGTCGGACAGGCTCCTTTTTTACGAGCAGTACTTC. Its protein product is CASSLARSDRLLFYEQYF.

The rearrangement uses TRBV7-2 and TRBJ2-3; 9 bases align to TRBD2. Germline V gives CDR1 SGHTA, CDR2 FQGNSA. V was pared by 7 bases and J by 1 base, with 12 bases of the junction left unmatched. CDR3 length: 17 residues. As DNA, the CDR3 is TGTGCCAGCACCAACAGGGCGGGGGGGCCCGGCACAGATACGCAGTATTTT. This gives the protein CASTNRAGGPGTDTQYF.

Concerning this clone: Other DNA sequences in this sample translate to the same CDR3. The genes are TRBV2 and TRBJ1-2; D is uncertain. Germline V gene lookup returns CDR1 SNHLY and CDR2 FYNNEI. V shed 3 bases and J shed 0 bases, with 2 bases lying between them. The CDR3 is 12 amino acids. CDR3 nucleotides: TGTGCCAGCAGTGACTCTAACTATGGCTACACCTTC. Encoded protein: CASSDSNYGYTF.

This chain uses TRBV5-1 with TRBJ2-1; 8 bases are a match to TRBD2. This CDR3 is built from 15 residues. V shed 0 bases, J shed 10 bases, and the junction held 9 bases outside the gene matches. Germline values: CDR1 SGHRS, CDR2 YFSETQ. The DNA for the CDR3 is TGCGCCAGCAGCTTGGTTGGAGCGGGAGAAGGGGAGCAGTTCTTC. Translation gives CASSLVGAGEGEQFF.

The chain recombines TRBV2 with TRBJ2-3, with D possibly TRBD1 on 6 matching bases. Germline lookup yields CDR1 SNHLY and CDR2 FYNNEI. This CDR3 contains 16 residues. Trimming removed 6 bases at V and 0 bases at J, with 16 bases between. The CDR3 protein is CASSPLRGTSTDTQYF. Written as DNA, the CDR3 is TGTGCCAGCAGCCCTCTGAGGGGGACAAGCACAGATACGCAGTATTTT.

The rearrangement links TRBV5-1 to TRBJ1-1, with D possibly being TRBD1 (6 bases). V was trimmed by 4 bases and J by 4 bases, leaving 8 bases between them. Per germline, CDR1 SGHRS and CDR2 YFSETQ. This CDR3 comprises 12 residues. The CDR3 DNA is TGCGCCAGCAGCGCAGGGGTCACTGAAGCTTTCTTT. This codes for CASSAGVTEAFF.

The DNA of the CDR3 is TGCGCCAGCAGCTTGGGCGGGAGGGATATAGATACGCAGTATTTT. Translating gives CASSLGGRDIDTQYF. V and J are TRBV5-1 and TRBJ2-3; 9 bases are a match to TRBD2. The length of the CDR3 is 15 residues. Germline values: CDR1 SGHRS, CDR2 YFSETQ. Trimming removed 0 bases from V and 5 bases from J; junction bases left unmatched: 4.

The chain employs TRBV7-3 and TRBJ1-1; maybe TRBD1 (5 bases). CDR3 length equals 13 residues. Germline CDR1 is SGHTA and CDR2 is FQGTGA. Trimming removed 5 bases at V and 11 bases at J, with 18 bases between. The CDR3 DNA is TGTGCCAGCAGCCGAAATGGGGCAGGGCGGGCTTTCTTT. It codes for CASSRNGAGRAFF.